The sequence of this TCR beta chain was determined in a study of tumor-infiltrating lymphocytes in primary liver carcinoma. About the study: Resecting the tumor surgically was how the patients' primary liver carcinoma was treated. Stage T1-T3 N0M0 tumors spanned about 4 to 11 cm. Findings of the study overall: In the absence of sorting, bulk samples left CD4+ and CD8+ repertoires uncompared.

This clonotype showed up many times. Its antigen is still unknown. Unsorted whole blood yielded the blood RNA, and germline DNA was also extracted. Germline V gene lookup returns CDR1 LGHNA and CDR2 YNFKEQ. The ends lost 3 bases at V and 4 bases at J; junction bases unmatched: 16. The CDR3 has 18 residues. The investigators made TCR beta cDNA from 400 to 500 ng total RNA, using a constant-region primer. Sequencing libraries for TCR beta derived from three nested multiplex PCR rounds that used slightly modified ARM-PCR. TRBV1-TRBV30 forward primers and a C-beta reverse primer were used in the first two PCR rounds, which each ran for about 10 cycles. One entry per CDR3 protein results from TCRdb running MiXCR on the multiplex PCR reads. The sample records fewer than 350,000 distinct CDR3 sequences, less than 75% being singletons.

Specimen: peripheral blood. This clonotype was obtained from a middle-aged man with primary liver carcinoma and hepatitis B virus infection. The chain uses TRBV4-2 and TRBJ2-5, with 8 bases identical to TRBD2. CDR3 protein: CASSHDISPAGVGETQYF. CDR3 bases: TGTGCCAGCAGCCATGATATCTCCCCAGCGGGAGTGGGAGAGACCCAGTACTTC.